Given below is one T cell receptor (beta chain) in context. Antigen unknown. The source of the sample is a study of graft-versus-host responses after intestinal transplantation. Germline lookup yields CDR1 SGHRS and CDR2 YFSETQ. Trimming removed 5 bases from V and 4 bases from J; junction bases left unmatched: 11. This CDR3 has 15 amino acids. Clones were read by immunoSEQ multiplex PCR, and TCRdb kept only the in-frame ones, dropping some. The repertoire holds 57,000 or so clones, around 90% seen once, with more than 2.5% in the top ten. Points from the study as a whole: GvH clones appeared in recipient marrow, some first in ileum or blood.

Sequenced here: PBMCs, sampled roughly 120 days after intestinal transplantation. The sequence came from a human patient who received an intestinal transplant, so some T cells may come from the graft donor. The chain carries TRBV5-1 and TRBJ2-5, with 7 bases identical to TRBD2. The CDR3 region has the DNA TGCGCCAGCAGACATATCCGGGGGGATGGAGAGACCCAGTACTTC. Amino acid sequence: CASRHIRGDGETQYF.